The entry below gives a single TCR beta chain sequence along with its context. CD3+CD4+ and CD3+CD8+ cells were FACS-sorted from thawed unstimulated PBMCs. V trimming: 1 base; J trimming: 1 base; junction bases outside the gene matches: 4. This CDR3 has 15 residues. The germline CDR1 and CDR2 sequences are MNHNS and SASEGT. The record originates from a study of T cell clones after liver transplantation. Across the study: TCRbeta sequencing after a pre-transplant mixed lymphocyte reaction identified graft-donor-reactive clones, later tracked in post-transplant blood. Pre-transplant mixed lymphocyte reactions yielded third-party-reactive TCRbeta sequences as comparators for graft-donor-reactive sequences. Tolerance: complete withdrawal held at least one year, liver enzymes staying within twice normal.

Assay used: immunoSEQ multiplex PCR; TCRdb lists only in-frame clones, some missing. This sample has roughly 19,000 clones, with around 89% found just once. The receptor's source is a human patient who received a liver transplant. The graft donor may have contributed some T cells. The sequences come from CD8+ T cells from blood, collected approximately 3.5 years after liver transplant. The chain links TRBV6-1 to TRBJ2-7; 7 bases agree with TRBD2. The CDR3 region is CASSEGAGVSYEQYF. In DNA form, the CDR3 reads TGTGCCAGCAGTGAAGGGGCGGGAGTATCCTACGAGCAGTACTTC.